Listed here is a single TCR beta chain. In the study's own analysis: The authors estimated nucleated cell counts from reference gene primer amplification. Clones were sequenced by immunoSEQ multiplex PCR, and TCRdb holds only the in-frame ones, with some missing. That table gives V, J and clone size, and the DNA gave D and trimming. There are more than 200,000 clones in the sample; approximately 88% occur only once, and approximately 6% lies in the top ten. The Seattle patients, enrolled during active infection, were followed longitudinally. This record belongs to a study of blood T cell repertoires in COVID-19. Study background: There were acute and convalescent COVID-19 samples, and they came from the United States, Italy and Spain. T cells, B-cell-depleted T cells, or PBMCs provided the cDNA or gDNA that served as material.

The CDR3 loop spans 15 amino acids. Germline V gene lookup returns CDR1 SGHTA and CDR2 FQGNSA. V shed 7 bases and J 2 bases; nucleotides not matched to a gene: 6. The source of this sequence is a woman in her 30s with COVID-19, enrolled during active disease. This sequence joins TRBV7-2 and TRBJ2-7, with TRBD1 matching over 12 bases. Sequences were obtained from peripheral blood. The CDR3 sequence is CASTLRDRGPYEQYF. The CDR3, as DNA: TGTGCCAGCACCCTAAGGGACAGGGGGCCCTACGAGCAGTACTTC.